Below, 29 T cell receptor beta chains from the same sample are listed, as sequenced in a study of cytomegalovirus exposure and HLA in healthy donors. Libraries were prepared by immunoSEQ multiplex PCR; TCRdb keeps only in-frame clonotypes and omits some of them. The table records 150,000 to 200,000 clones, approximately 81% of them present only once. Sequenced material: PBMCs. The receptors come from a man younger than 35 in good health and CMV-seropositive.

The chain couples TRBV5-1 to TRBJ2-5; D might be TRBD1 (6 bases). Germline assignment: CDR1 SGHRS and CDR2 YFSETQ. There are 15 residues in the CDR3. V dropped 4 bases and J dropped 5 bases, with 18 bases sitting between them. CDR3 DNA sequence: TGCGCCAGCAGCGGACGGGACACCACCGCGGAGACCCAGTACTTC. Its protein product is CASSGRDTTAETQYF. Full variable domain (rest looked up from reference TRBV5-1 and TRBJ2-5): KAGVTQTPRYLIKTRGQQVTLSCSPISGHRSVSWYQQTPGQGLQFLFEYFSETQRNKGNFPGRFSGRQFSNSRSEMNVSTLELGDSALYLCASSGRDTTAETQYFGPGTRLLVL.

This chain joins TRBV1 and TRBJ1-1. TRBV1 is listed as a pseudogene. The CDR3 spans 13 residues. This CDR3 is CTSSHGVSTEAFF. For the CDR3, the DNA is TGCACCAGCAGCCATGGAGTAAGCACTGAAGCTTTCTTT.

The genes are TRBV28 and TRBJ2-1, with D tentatively TRBD1 (6 bases). Germline V lookup: CDR1 MDHEN, CDR2 SYDVKM. This CDR3 is 17 amino acids long. The V and J ends lost 3 bases and 0 bases respectively, with 15 bases between them. For the CDR3, the DNA is TGTGCCAGCAGTTTGTATGGACAGTCGAGCTCCTACAATGAGCAGTTCTTC. Protein sequence: CASSLYGQSSSYNEQFF.

The J gene is TRBJ2-2, the V gene TRBV19; 10 nucleotides align to TRBD1. Germline V gene lookup returns CDR1 LNHDA and CDR2 SQIVND (reference sequence). After removal of 5 bases from V and 4 bases from J, the junction contained 10 bases not matched to a gene. CDR3 length equals 17 residues. This CDR3 reads CASSFSLGTGVTGELFF. The CDR3, as DNA: TGTGCCAGTAGTTTCTCTCTAGGGACAGGGGTCACCGGGGAGCTGTTTTTT.

The chain carries TRBV7-3 and TRBJ2-5; 7 nucleotides line up with TRBD2. This CDR3 region has 15 residues. V lost 3 bases to trimming and J lost 5 bases; unmatched junction nucleotides: 9. Germline V CDR1 and CDR2: SGHTA, FQGTGA. DNA of the CDR3: TGTGCCAGCAGCTTCGGGGGGTCCGAGGGGGAGACCCAGTACTTC. Protein sequence: CASSFGGSEGETQYF.

The chain uses TRBV6-1 and TRBJ1-5; 8 bases map to TRBD1. Trimming removed 2 bases from V and 1 base from J; junction bases left unmatched: 1. The germline V gene encodes CDR1 MNHNS and CDR2 SASEGT. This CDR3 has 15 residues. The CDR3, as DNA: TGTGCCAGCAGTGAAAGGACAGGGAGCAATCAGCCCCAGCATTTT. This codes for CASSERTGSNQPQHF.

V and J are TRBV13 and TRBJ1-2, with 9 bases that match TRBD1. The trim removed 4 bases at V and 1 base at J, leaving 4 bases unmatched. The germline V gene has CDR1 PRHDT and CDR2 FYEKMQ (reference sequence). This CDR3 comprises 15 residues. CDR3 bases: TGTGCCAGCAGCTGGCGGACAGGGGTTAACTATGGCTACACCTTC. Translating gives CASSWRTGVNYGYTF.

The chain links TRBV6-1 to TRBJ1-2, with TRBD1 matching over 7 bases. V gave up 11 bases and J gave up 5 bases; unmatched junction bases: 8. Germline loops: CDR1 MNHNS, CDR2 SASEGT. This CDR3 is built from 12 residues. Here the CDR3 DNA reads TGTGCCGGATACAGGGGCTATTATGGCTACACCTTC. Translated, it gives CAGYRGYYGYTF.

This clone has a single count. V and J are TRBV6-5 and TRBJ2-7; weak D call: TRBD1 (5 bases). The CDR3 sequence is 12 residues long. Trimming shortened V by 5 bases and J by 4 bases, and 9 bases separated the two germline ends. From germline, CDR1 is MNHEY and CDR2 SVGAGI. CDR3 in DNA: TGTGCCAGCAGTACAGGCTTTTACGAGCAGTACTTC. Amino acids: CASSTGFYEQYF.

The chain combines TRBV27 with TRBJ2-1; 8 positions agree with TRBD2. There are 17 residues in the CDR3. V shed 0 bases, J shed 2 bases, and the junction held 6 bases outside the gene matches. Germline CDR1 MNHEY, CDR2 SMNVEV (reference sequence). The CDR3 loop reads CASSLSGSGVTYNEQFF. The CDR3 nucleotides read TGTGCCAGCAGTTTATCGGGTAGCGGGGTTACCTACAATGAGCAGTTCTTC.

The J gene is TRBJ1-1, the V gene TRBV28; 8 bases agree with TRBD1. Germline trimming cut 5 bases from V and 4 bases from J; bases unmatched to any gene: 9. CDR1 and CDR2 from the germline V gene are MDHEN and SYDVKM. The CDR3 has 15 residues. The CDR3 protein is CASSRRRGLGTEAFF. Written as DNA, the CDR3 is TGTGCCAGCAGTCGCCGCAGGGGGCTGGGCACTGAAGCTTTCTTT.

This clone has a handful of counts. V is TRBV6-5 and J is TRBJ1-5, with 8 bases matching TRBD1. The V and J ends lost 6 bases and 7 bases, in that order; junction bases with no gene match: 8. Germline values: CDR1 MNHEY, CDR2 SVGAGI. The length of the CDR3 is 14 residues. DNA of the CDR3: TGTGCCAGCAGCCCAGGACAGGGCGTCCAGCCCCAGCATTTT. Translated: CASSPGQGVQPQHF.

The CDR3 reads CASRVGQLHGYTF. CDR3 nucleotide sequence: TGTGCCAGCAGGGTTGGACAGCTTCATGGCTACACCTTC. The chain is built from TRBV6-1 and TRBJ1-2, with a tentative D call TRBD1 (6 bases). This CDR3 spans 13 amino acids. In germline, CDR1 is MNHNS, CDR2 SASEGT. Trimming cost V 6 bases and J 6 bases, with 14 bases left between them.

This clone is a singleton in its sample. This rearrangement joins TRBV7-3 to TRBJ1-1; D possibly corresponds to TRBD1 (5 bases). Trimming pared 4 bases from V and 4 bases from J, leaving 10 bases between. Germline CDR1 reads SGHTA; CDR2 reads FQGTGA. CDR3 size: 13 residues. This CDR3 is CASSSGGGTEAFF. CDR3 sequence (DNA): TGTGCCAGCAGCTCTGGGGGGGGCACTGAAGCTTTCTTT.

This clone was observed once. V usage is TRBV7-9 and J usage is TRBJ2-7, with 9 bases aligning to TRBD1. V shed 4 bases and J 4 bases; nucleotides not matched to a gene: 5. The CDR3 length is 14 residues. The germline CDR1 and CDR2 sequences are SEHNR and FQNEAQ (reference sequence). CDR3: CASSSTGGLYEQYF. The CDR3, as DNA: TGTGCCAGCAGCTCAACAGGGGGCTTGTACGAGCAGTACTTC.

The CDR3 sequence is CASSPAENIQYF. The CDR3 DNA sequence: TGTGCCAGCAGCCCTGCGGAAAACATTCAGTACTTC. J is TRBJ2-4 and V is TRBV11-1; D is undetermined. Germline CDR1 reads SGHAT; CDR2 reads FQDESV (reference sequence). The germline V and J ends were trimmed by 5 bases and 5 bases, with 7 bases remaining between them. The CDR3 has 12 amino acids.

The chain has TRBV5-4 and TRBJ2-3; 8 bases fit TRBD2. The J segment lost 0 bases and the V segment lost 0 bases, leaving 3 bases of the junction unmatched. This CDR3 has 16 residues. In germline, CDR1 is SGHNT, CDR2 YYREEE (reference sequence). The CDR3 region is CASSLAASGSTDTQYF. The CDR3 nucleotides read TGTGCCAGCAGCTTGGCGGCTAGCGGGAGCACAGATACGCAGTATTTT.

This sequence joins TRBV19 and TRBJ1-1, with D maybe TRBD1 (5 bases). The CDR3 is made up of 13 amino acids. CDR1 is LNHDA and CDR2 is SQIVND in the germline V gene (reference sequence). V was clipped by 4 bases and J by 10 bases, with 16 bases between them. The CDR3 region is CASSNRQRSRAFF. As DNA, the CDR3 is TGTGCCAGTAGTAACCGACAGCGATCGCGAGCTTTCTTT.

The chain uses TRBV11-2 and TRBJ2-1; 9 nucleotides agree with TRBD2. V shed 3 bases, J shed 1 base, and the junction held 4 bases outside the gene matches. The CDR3 extends over 16 amino acids. Germline CDR1 SGHAT, CDR2 FQNNGV. This CDR3 is CASSFSGGQSYNEQFF. DNA of the CDR3: TGTGCCAGCAGCTTTAGCGGGGGCCAGTCCTACAATGAGCAGTTCTTC. The variable domain in full, with the rest retrieved from reference TRBV11-2 and TRBJ2-1, is EAGVAQSPRYKIIEKRQSVAFWCNPISGHATLYWYQQILGQGPKLLIQFQNNGVVDDSQLPKDRFSAERLKGVDSTLKIQPAKLEDSAVYLCASSFSGGQSYNEQFFGPGTRLTVL.

The chain is built from TRBV28 and TRBJ1-1, with TRBD1 matching 10 bases. Germline CDR1 is MDHEN and CDR2 is SYDVKM. Trimming removed 5 bases from V and 11 bases from J; junction bases left unmatched: 11. The CDR3 is made up of 14 amino acids. As DNA, the CDR3 is TGTGCCAGCAGTCGATCGGGACAGGGGATTCGGGCTTTCTTT. Translation: CASSRSGQGIRAFF.

Comment on this clone: Other nucleotide sequences from this sample produce the same CDR3. The V call is TRBV28, the J call TRBJ2-7; D gene unclear. Looked up from germline, CDR1 is MDHEN and CDR2 is SYDVKM. CDR3 length: 11 residues. Deletions cut 5 bases from V and 7 bases from J, with 9 bases between. CDR3: CASSLRYEQYF. CDR3 DNA sequence: TGTGCCAGCAGTCTACGCTATGAGCAGTACTTC.

This clone turned up a few times. V usage is TRBV29-1 and J usage is TRBJ2-3, with TRBD2 matching over 12 bases. This CDR3 spans 14 amino acids. With V trimmed by 4 bases and J by 4 bases, 3 bases remained unmatched. From germline, CDR1 is SQVTM and CDR2 ANQGSEA. For the CDR3, the DNA is TGCAGCGTTGGGACTAGCGGGAACCCAGATACGCAGTATTTT. It yields the protein CSVGTSGNPDTQYF.

To note about this clone: A read error may account for a junction end that differs from germline. The chain has TRBV27 and TRBJ2-7, with 9 bases fitting TRBD1. Germline CDR1 is MNHEY and CDR2 is SMNVEV (reference sequence). This CDR3 contains 13 residues. The DNA of the CDR3 is TGTGCCAGCAGTTTAGTGAGGGACAGGGATAGAAACTTC. As protein: CASSLVRDRDRNF.

This sequence joins TRBV9 and TRBJ2-1, with 8 bases that match TRBD2. Germline CDR1 reads SGDLS; CDR2 reads YYNGEE. V lost 2 bases to trimming and J lost 6 bases; unmatched junction nucleotides: 10. CDR3 length: 16 amino acids. DNA of the CDR3: TGTGCCAGCAGCGTCTCAGCGGGAGAAAGAGGCAATGAGCAGTTCTTC. Encoded protein: CASSVSAGERGNEQFF.

The V gene is TRBV7-2, the J gene TRBJ1-1; a weak D match, TRBD1 (6 bases). V dropped 5 bases and J dropped 8 bases, with 15 bases sitting between them. The CDR3 covers 13 residues. Germline V gives CDR1 SGHTA, CDR2 FQGNSA. This chain's CDR3 is CASSTLQGREAFF. As DNA, the CDR3 is TGTGCCAGCAGCACTCTACAGGGAAGGGAAGCTTTCTTT.

The J gene is TRBJ2-1, the V gene TRBV7-9, with a tentative D call TRBD2 (6 bases). The V end lost 10 bases, the J end lost 3 bases, and 13 bases lay between the germline ends. CDR3 length: 13 amino acids. The germline V gene has CDR1 SEHNR and CDR2 FQNEAQ (reference sequence). The CDR3 is CATSGLGYNEQFF. In DNA form, the CDR3 reads TGTGCCACGAGCGGGCTCGGCTACAATGAGCAGTTCTTC. The full variable domain, rest sourced from reference TRBV7-9 and TRBJ2-1, is DTGVSQNPRHKITKRGQNVTFRCDPISEHNRLYWYRQTLGQGPEFLTYFQNEAQLEKSRLLSDRFSAERPKGSFSTLEIQRTEQGDSAMYLCATSGLGYNEQFFGPGTRLTVL.

The CDR3, as DNA: TGTGCCGTGACAGGCCCAGAAGAGACCCAGTACTTC. This translates into CAVTGPEETQYF. The genes are TRBV30 and TRBJ2-5; maybe TRBD1 (6 bases). V shed 8 bases and J shed 3 bases, with 13 bases lying between them. CDR1 GTSNPN and CDR2 SVGIG come from the germline V gene (reference sequence). The CDR3 contains 12 residues.

The chain is built from TRBV18 and TRBJ2-1, with D hard to call. The CDR3 is 13 amino acids. The V gene lost 0 bases and the J gene lost 7 bases, with 7 bases spanning the gap. The germline CDR1 and CDR2 sequences are KGHSH and LQKENI. DNA for the CDR3: TGTGCCAGCTCACCACCAACTCTGAATGAGCAGTTCTTC. It translates to CASSPPTLNEQFF.

The CDR3 protein is CASSPGQGASGNTIYF. The CDR3 nucleotides are TGTGCCAGCAGCCCCGGACAGGGTGCCTCTGGAAACACCATATATTTT. V usage is TRBV14 and J usage is TRBJ1-3; 8 bases are shared with TRBD1. This CDR3 has 16 residues. Unmatched junction bases numbered 5, after V lost 4 bases and J lost 0 bases. CDR1 is SGHDN, CDR2 FVKESK, per germline. Full variable domain (rest looked up from reference TRBV14 and TRBJ1-3): EAGVTQFPSHSVIEKGQTVTLRCDPISGHDNLYWYRRVMGKEIKFLLHFVKESKQDESGMPNNRFLAERTGGTYSTLKVQPAELEDSGVYFCASSPGQGASGNTIYFGEGSWLTVV.